This passage covers 15 T cell receptor beta chains from one sample sequenced in a study of CD8+CD57+ T cells in acquired aplastic anemia. CD8+CD57+ cell expansion had been shown by flow cytometry in patients chosen for sequencing. Genomic DNA, serving as template, underwent TCR beta VDJ and CDR3 profiling. From the reads, TCRdb called clonotypes with MiXCR, one entry per CDR3 protein. The sample lists 200,000 or so distinct CDR3 sequences; roughly half were seen once. The sequenced material came from sorted CD4+, CD8+, or CD8+CD57+ T cells (not recorded which) from PBMCs. The source is a human donor with aplastic anemia.

The chain carries TRBV24-1 and TRBJ2-3; 7 nucleotides line up with TRBD2. The CDR3 is 16 amino acids. V shed 3 bases and J 0 bases; nucleotides not matched to a gene: 5. The germline V gene has CDR1 KGHDR and CDR2 SFDVKD. In nucleotides, the CDR3 is TGTGCCACCAGTGATACAGCGGGGACTAGCACAGATACGCAGTATTTT. Protein sequence: CATSDTAGTSTDTQYF.

The sample holds one count of this clonotype. The chain is built from TRBV10-3 and TRBJ2-3; 13 nucleotides line up with TRBD2. CDR1 is ENHRY and CDR2 is SYGVKD in the germline V gene. CDR3 length: 14 residues. The V gene end was trimmed by 7 bases and the J gene end by 5 bases; junction bases not matched to a gene: 3. The CDR3 here is CAITTSGGLDTQYF. DNA of the CDR3: TGTGCCATCACGACTAGCGGGGGGCTAGATACGCAGTATTTT.

The chain joins TRBV19 to TRBJ1-2; tentative D call: TRBD1 (5 bases). Germline CDR1 LNHDA, CDR2 SQIVND (reference sequence). The germline V and J ends were trimmed by 3 bases and 5 bases, with 10 bases remaining between them. This CDR3 contains 13 residues. The CDR3 DNA reads as TGTGCCAGTAGTATGGGGGGAAAATATGGCTACACCTTC. Translated: CASSMGGKYGYTF.

The J gene is TRBJ2-1, the V gene TRBV7-3, with D unresolved. Trimming shortened V by 1 base and J by 2 bases, and 18 bases separated the two germline ends. This CDR3 is 18 amino acids long. CDR1 SGHTA and CDR2 FQGTGA come from the germline V gene. CDR3 residues: CASSLRGCVSAPYNEQFF. The DNA of the CDR3 is TGTGCCAGCAGCTTAAGAGGCTGTGTCAGCGCTCCCTACAATGAGCAGTTCTTC.

CDR3 region: CASSEAGLAVNADTQYF. CDR3 DNA: TGTGCCAGCAGTGAAGCAGGACTAGCGGTGAACGCAGATACGCAGTATTTT. This rearrangement joins TRBV6-1 to TRBJ2-3, with 10 bases lining up with TRBD2. The CDR3 spans 17 residues. V shed 0 bases and J 4 bases; nucleotides not matched to a gene: 7. In germline, CDR1 is MNHNS, CDR2 SASEGT.

The CDR3 spells CASRHGDVYGYTF. The CDR3 nucleotides are TGTGCCAGCAGGCACGGGGACGTCTATGGCTACACCTTC. The chain has TRBV7-9 and TRBJ1-2, with D possibly being TRBD1 (5 bases). Trimming pared 6 bases from V and 4 bases from J, leaving 12 bases between. CDR3 length: 13 amino acids. In germline, CDR1 is SEHNR, CDR2 FQNEAQ (reference sequence). Looking up the rest from reference TRBV7-9 and TRBJ1-2 gives the full variable domain: DTGVSQNPRHKITKRGQNVTFRCDPISEHNRLYWYRQTLGQGPEFLTYFQNEAQLEKSRLLSDRFSAERPKGSFSTLEIQRTEQGDSAMYLCASRHGDVYGYTFGSGTRLTVV.

The chain couples TRBV10-3 to TRBJ2-7; 13 positions match TRBD2. The CDR3 is 14 residues long. Germline V gene lookup returns CDR1 ENHRY and CDR2 SYGVKD. Losses at the gene ends were 4 bases for V and 6 bases for J; bases not matched to a gene: 3. For the CDR3, the DNA is TGTGCCATCAGTGGACTAGCGGGAGGCAGCGAGCAGTACTTC. This sequence encodes CAISGLAGGSEQYF.

This clonotype turned up a few times. The chain couples TRBV6-5 to TRBJ1-1; D possibly corresponds to TRBD1 (5 bases). Germline CDR1 MNHEY, CDR2 SVGAGI. V shed 0 bases and J shed 2 bases, with 10 bases lying between them. The CDR3 runs to 15 residues. The CDR3 coding sequence is TGTGCCAGCAGTTACTCGGGGAGGGGAAACACTGAAGCTTTCTTT. This translates into CASSYSGRGNTEAFF.

This chain links TRBV20-1 with TRBJ2-3, with 13 positions matching TRBD2. The ends lost 3 bases at V and 0 bases at J; junction bases unmatched: 12. The CDR3 is 19 residues long. Germline loops: CDR1 DFQATT, CDR2 SNEGSKA (reference sequence). The CDR3 coding sequence is TGCAGTGCTAGCTCGTTTGGGACTAGCGGGGTTCTTAGCACAGATACGCAGTATTTT. Translating gives CSASSFGTSGVLSTDTQYF.

The chain uses TRBV10-3 and TRBJ2-1; D is possibly TRBD2 (5 bases). Trimming removed 10 bases at V and 0 bases at J, with 10 bases between. The CDR3 is 13 amino acids. Germline loops: CDR1 ENHRY, CDR2 SYGVKD. This CDR3 is CATSGASYNEQFF. CDR3 nucleotide sequence: TGTGCCACGAGCGGAGCCTCCTACAATGAGCAGTTCTTC.

The chain uses TRBV10-2 and TRBJ2-5; 16 nucleotides match TRBD2. The CDR3 totals 18 residues. The trim removed 7 bases at V and 4 bases at J, leaving 12 bases unmatched. Germline-derived CDR1 and CDR2 are WSHSY and SAAADI. The DNA for the CDR3 is TGCGCCAGCACTATGCCGGGACTAGCGGGAGGGCGAGGAGAGACCCAGTACTTC. It yields the protein CASTMPGLAGGRGETQYF.

This clonotype has a count of ten or more. The chain uses TRBV4-2 and TRBJ2-2; 10 bases line up with TRBD2. Losses at the gene ends were 3 bases for V and 4 bases for J; bases not matched to a gene: 2. Per the germline V gene, CDR1 is LGHNA and CDR2 is YNFKEQ. This CDR3 has 15 residues. CDR3 sequence reads: CASSQGLAFTGELFF. CDR3 in DNA: TGTGCCAGCAGCCAGGGACTAGCGTTCACCGGGGAGCTGTTTTTT.

The V gene is TRBV5-8, the J gene TRBJ1-2, with 9 bases identical to TRBD1. CDR3 length: 15 amino acids. The germline V gene encodes CDR1 SGHTS and CDR2 YDEGEE. After removal of 1 base from V and 2 bases from J, the junction contained 3 bases not matched to a gene. In nucleotides, the CDR3 is TGTGCCAGCAGCTTGAGGGGACAGGGAAACTATGGCTACACCTTC. It yields the protein CASSLRGQGNYGYTF.

The rearrangement uses TRBV10-3 and TRBJ1-1; possibly TRBD1 for D (6 bases). The CDR3 loop spans 12 amino acids. V was trimmed by 9 bases and J by 5 bases, leaving 13 bases between them. Germline CDR1 reads ENHRY; CDR2 reads SYGVKD. Here the CDR3 reads CAIQGGETEAFF. The CDR3 region has the DNA TGTGCCATACAGGGTGGAGAGACTGAAGCTTTCTTT.

This clonotype was detected many times. V gene TRBV5-6 combines with J gene TRBJ1-2; D is ambiguous. The CDR3 contains 13 residues. Germline values: CDR1 SGHDT, CDR2 YYEEEE. Trimming left V 4 bases short and J 4 bases short, with 11 bases between. CDR3 region: CASSLRTAYGYTF. For the CDR3, the DNA is TGTGCCAGCAGCCTCAGGACGGCCTATGGCTACACCTTC. The whole variable domain, filled in from reference TRBV5-6 and TRBJ1-2, reads DAGVTQSPTHLIKTRGQQVTLRCSPKSGHDTVSWYQQALGQGPQFIFQYYEEEERQRGNFPDRFSGHQFPNYSSELNVNALLLGDSALYLCASSLRTAYGYTFGSGTRLTVV.